The entry below describes one T cell receptor (beta chain). The target antigen is unknown. There are 16 residues in the CDR3. The V gene's germline CDR1 is DFQATT and CDR2 SNEGSKA (reference sequence). V was trimmed by 2 bases and J by 10 bases, leaving 26 bases between them. Included in the TCR beta cDNA libraries were unique molecular identifiers. Approximately 0.5 million cDNA molecules were recovered from an input of roughly 0.95 to 10 million T cells. In TCRdb, the PCR reads were re-called with MiXCR into one record per CDR3 protein. The sample lists hundreds of thousands of distinct CDR3 sequences; 55% to 60% were seen once. This entry is derived from a study of post-analysis software for immune sequencing data. Study findings and constraints: Relative to controls, patients had a few TRBV segments at higher frequency, with TRBV5-6, TRBV5-1 and TRBV20-1 among these.

The source is a girl aged 2 to 9 with multiple sclerosis. The chain links TRBV20-1 to TRBJ2-5; possible D gene TRBD1, 6 bases. The sequenced sample consisted of blood. The CDR3 DNA sequence: TGCAGTGCTAGAATACCGTACAGGGCTCCCCGACGTGGCCAGTACTTC. Its protein product is CSARIPYRAPRRGQYF.